This record covers a single T cell receptor (beta chain). Its antigen is unidentified. TCRdb re-derived calls from the RT-PCR reads in MiXCR, one entry per CDR3 protein. The sample includes 400,000 to 650,000 distinct CDR3 sequences, around 7.7% seen only once; the top ten take around 13%. This sample is part of a study of response to subunit inactivated influenza vaccine. Study-wide points: New T cells are recruited in small numbers by each seasonal influenza vaccination, according to the authors' suggestion.

Trimming at V came to 5 bases and at J to 4 bases, leaving 10 bases not matched to a gene. The V gene's germline CDR1 is MDHEN and CDR2 SYDVKM. The CDR3 has 15 amino acids. This chain links TRBV28 with TRBJ2-7, with 8 positions matching TRBD1. The starting material was PBMCs from blood, obtained roughly 24 months after vaccination. The receptor was isolated from a man between 50 and 69 years old who received an inactivated influenza vaccine. CDR3 DNA sequence: TGTGCCAGCAGTCCACGGGACAGGTTGACTTACGAGCAGTACTTC. Its translation is CASSPRDRLTYEQYF.